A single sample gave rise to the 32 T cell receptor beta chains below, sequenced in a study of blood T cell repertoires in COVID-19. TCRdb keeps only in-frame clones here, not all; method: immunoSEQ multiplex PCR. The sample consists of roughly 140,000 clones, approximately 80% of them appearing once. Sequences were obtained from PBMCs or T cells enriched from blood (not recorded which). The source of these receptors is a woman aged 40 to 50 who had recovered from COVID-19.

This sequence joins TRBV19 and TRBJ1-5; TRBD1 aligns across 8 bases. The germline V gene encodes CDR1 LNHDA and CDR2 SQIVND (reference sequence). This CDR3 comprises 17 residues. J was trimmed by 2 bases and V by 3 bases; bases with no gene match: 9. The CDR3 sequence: CASSMRAGGEGNQPQHF. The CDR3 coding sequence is TGTGCCAGTAGTATGAGGGCAGGGGGCGAAGGCAATCAGCCCCAGCATTTT.

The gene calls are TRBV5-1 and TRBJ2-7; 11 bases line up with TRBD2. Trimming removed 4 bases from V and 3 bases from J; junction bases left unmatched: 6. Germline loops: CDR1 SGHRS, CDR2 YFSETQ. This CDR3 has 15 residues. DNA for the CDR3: TGCGCCAGCAGCACCGGGACTAGCGGACACTACGAGCAGTACTTC. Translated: CASSTGTSGHYEQYF.

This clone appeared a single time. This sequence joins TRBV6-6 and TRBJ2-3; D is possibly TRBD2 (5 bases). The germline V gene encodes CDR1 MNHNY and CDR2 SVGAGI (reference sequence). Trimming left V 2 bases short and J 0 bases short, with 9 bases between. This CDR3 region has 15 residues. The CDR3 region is CASSYLAGSTDTQYF. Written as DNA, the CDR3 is TGTGCCAGCAGTTACCTAGCTGGAAGCACAGATACGCAGTATTTT.

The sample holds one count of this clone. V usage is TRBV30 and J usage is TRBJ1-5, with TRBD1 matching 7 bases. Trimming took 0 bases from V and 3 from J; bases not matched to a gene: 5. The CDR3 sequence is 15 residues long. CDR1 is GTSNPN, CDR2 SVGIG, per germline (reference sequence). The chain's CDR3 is CAWSVHRGYNQPQHF. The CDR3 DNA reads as TGTGCCTGGAGTGTACACAGGGGATACAATCAGCCCCAGCATTTT.

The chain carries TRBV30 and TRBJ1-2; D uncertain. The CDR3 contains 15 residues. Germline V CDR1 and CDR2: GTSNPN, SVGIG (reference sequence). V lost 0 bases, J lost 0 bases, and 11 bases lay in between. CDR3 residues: CAWSVRGRTNYGYTF. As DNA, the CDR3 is TGTGCCTGGAGTGTACGAGGCAGAACTAACTATGGCTACACCTTC.

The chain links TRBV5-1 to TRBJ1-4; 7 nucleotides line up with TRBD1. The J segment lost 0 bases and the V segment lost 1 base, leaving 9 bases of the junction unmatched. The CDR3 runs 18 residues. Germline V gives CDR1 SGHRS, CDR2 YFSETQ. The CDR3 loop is CASSLTTTGSSTNEKLFF. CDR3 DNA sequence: TGCGCCAGCAGCTTGACAACGACAGGGAGTTCAACTAATGAAAAACTGTTTTTT.

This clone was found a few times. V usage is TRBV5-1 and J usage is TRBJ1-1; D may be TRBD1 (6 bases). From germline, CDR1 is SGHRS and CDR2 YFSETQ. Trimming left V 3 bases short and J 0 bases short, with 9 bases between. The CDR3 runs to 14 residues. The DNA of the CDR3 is TGCGCCAGCAGCTGGACAGTTATGAACACTGAAGCTTTCTTT. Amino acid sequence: CASSWTVMNTEAFF. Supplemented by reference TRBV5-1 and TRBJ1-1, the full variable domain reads KAGVTQTPRYLIKTRGQQVTLSCSPISGHRSVSWYQQTPGQGLQFLFEYFSETQRNKGNFPGRFSGRQFSNSRSEMNVSTLELGDSALYLCASSWTVMNTEAFFGQGTRLTVV.

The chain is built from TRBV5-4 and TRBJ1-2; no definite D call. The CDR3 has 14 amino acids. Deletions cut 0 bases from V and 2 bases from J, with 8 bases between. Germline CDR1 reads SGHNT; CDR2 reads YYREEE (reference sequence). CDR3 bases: TGTGCCAGCAGCTTGGAGACGGAGAACTATGGCTACACCTTC. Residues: CASSLETENYGYTF.

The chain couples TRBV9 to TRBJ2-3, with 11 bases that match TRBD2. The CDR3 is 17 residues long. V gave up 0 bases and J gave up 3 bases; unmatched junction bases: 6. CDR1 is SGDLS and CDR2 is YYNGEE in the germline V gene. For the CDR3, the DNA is TGTGCCAGCAGCGTAGCTCTAGCGGGGGGCGCTACAGATACGCAGTATTTT. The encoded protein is CASSVALAGGATDTQYF. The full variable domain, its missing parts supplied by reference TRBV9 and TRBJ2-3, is DSGVTQTPKHLITATGQRVTLRCSPRSGDLSVYWYQQSLDQGLQFLIQYYNGEERAKGNILERFSAQQFPDLHSELNLSSLELGDSALYFCASSVALAGGATDTQYFGPGTRLTVL.

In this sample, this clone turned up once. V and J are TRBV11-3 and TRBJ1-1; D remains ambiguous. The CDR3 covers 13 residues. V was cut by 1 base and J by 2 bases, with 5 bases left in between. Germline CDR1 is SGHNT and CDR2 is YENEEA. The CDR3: CASSLARNTEAFF. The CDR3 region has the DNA TGTGCCAGCAGCTTAGCGCGTAACACTGAAGCTTTCTTT.

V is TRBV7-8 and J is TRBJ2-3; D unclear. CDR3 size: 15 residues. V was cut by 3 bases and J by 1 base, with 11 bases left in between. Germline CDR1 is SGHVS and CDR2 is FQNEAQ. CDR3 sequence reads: CASSLGRTGTDTQYF. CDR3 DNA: TGTGCCAGCAGCTTGGGCCGAACGGGCACAGATACGCAGTATTTT.

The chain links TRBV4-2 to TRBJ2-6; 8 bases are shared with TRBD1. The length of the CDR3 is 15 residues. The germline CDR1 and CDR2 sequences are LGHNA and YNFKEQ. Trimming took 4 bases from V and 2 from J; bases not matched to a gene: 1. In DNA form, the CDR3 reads TGTGCCAGCAGCCTACAGGGGGCTGGGGCCAACGTCCTGACTTTC. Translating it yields CASSLQGAGANVLTF.

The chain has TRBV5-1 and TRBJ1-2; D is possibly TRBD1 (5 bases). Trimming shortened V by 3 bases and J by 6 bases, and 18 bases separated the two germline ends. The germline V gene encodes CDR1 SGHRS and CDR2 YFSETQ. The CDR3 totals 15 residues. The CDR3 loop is CASSSSGHERDGYTF. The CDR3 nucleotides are TGCGCCAGCAGCTCCTCCGGACACGAGCGTGATGGCTACACCTTC. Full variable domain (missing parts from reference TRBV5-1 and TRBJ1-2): KAGVTQTPRYLIKTRGQQVTLSCSPISGHRSVSWYQQTPGQGLQFLFEYFSETQRNKGNFPGRFSGRQFSNSRSEMNVSTLELGDSALYLCASSSSGHERDGYTFGSGTRLTVV.

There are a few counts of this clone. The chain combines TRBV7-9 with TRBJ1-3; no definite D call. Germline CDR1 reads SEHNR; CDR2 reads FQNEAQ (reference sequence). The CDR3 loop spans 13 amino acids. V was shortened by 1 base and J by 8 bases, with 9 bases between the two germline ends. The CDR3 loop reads CASSLGLEDTIYF. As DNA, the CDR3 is TGTGCCAGCAGCTTAGGGCTGGAGGACACCATATATTTT. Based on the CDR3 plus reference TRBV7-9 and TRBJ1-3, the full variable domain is DTGVSQNPRHKITKRGQNVTFRCDPISEHNRLYWYRQTLGQGPEFLTYFQNEAQLEKSRLLSDRFSAERPKGSFSTLEIQRTEQGDSAMYLCASSLGLEDTIYFGEGSWLTVV.

CDR3 residues: CASSGLSSGGQGGYTF. The CDR3 bases are TGTGCCAGCAGCGGTTTGTCTTCGGGGGGCCAAGGTGGCTACACCTTC. J is TRBJ1-2 and V is TRBV9; D is possibly TRBD1 (6 bases). CDR3 length: 16 amino acids. V lost 3 bases, J lost 7 bases, and 22 bases lay in between. Per germline, CDR1 SGDLS and CDR2 YYNGEE.

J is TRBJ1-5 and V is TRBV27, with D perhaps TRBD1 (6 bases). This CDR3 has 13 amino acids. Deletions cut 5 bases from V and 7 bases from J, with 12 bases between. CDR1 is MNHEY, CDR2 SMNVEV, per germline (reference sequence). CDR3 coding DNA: TGTGCCAGCAGTGGGGGCATCCCCCAGCCCCAGCATTTT. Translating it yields CASSGGIPQPQHF.

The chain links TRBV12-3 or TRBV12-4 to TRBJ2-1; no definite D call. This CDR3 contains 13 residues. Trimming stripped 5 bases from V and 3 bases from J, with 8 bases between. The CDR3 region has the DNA TGTGCCAGCAGTGCCCCGGGCTACAATGAGCAGTTCTTC. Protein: CASSAPGYNEQFF.

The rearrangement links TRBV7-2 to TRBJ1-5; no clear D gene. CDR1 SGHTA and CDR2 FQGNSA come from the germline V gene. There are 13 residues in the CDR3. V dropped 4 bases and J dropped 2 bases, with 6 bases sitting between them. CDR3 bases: TGTGCCAGCAGCTCGGTACGCAATCAGCCCCAGCATTTT. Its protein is CASSSVRNQPQHF.

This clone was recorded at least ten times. DNA of the CDR3: TGTGCCAGTAGTATCCGGGCTAGCGGGGGCTACGAGCAGTACTTC. Protein: CASSIRASGGYEQYF. V and J are TRBV19 and TRBJ2-7; TRBD2 aligns across 10 bases. Trimming removed 3 bases from V and 3 bases from J; junction bases left unmatched: 5. This CDR3 is 15 amino acids long. Germline values: CDR1 LNHDA, CDR2 SQIVND (reference sequence).

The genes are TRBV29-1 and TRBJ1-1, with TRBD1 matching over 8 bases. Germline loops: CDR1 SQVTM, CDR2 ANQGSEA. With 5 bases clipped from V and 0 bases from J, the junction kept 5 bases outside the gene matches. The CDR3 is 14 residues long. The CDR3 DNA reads TGCAGCGTTTCAGGGGGCCCCATGAACACTGAAGCTTTCTTT. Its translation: CSVSGGPMNTEAFF.

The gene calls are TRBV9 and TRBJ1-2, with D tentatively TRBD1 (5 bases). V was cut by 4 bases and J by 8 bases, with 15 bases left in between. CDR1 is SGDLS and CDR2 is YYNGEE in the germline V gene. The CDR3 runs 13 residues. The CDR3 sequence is CASSLVGGTGYTF. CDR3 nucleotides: TGTGCCAGCAGCCTAGTCGGGGGAACGGGCTACACCTTC.

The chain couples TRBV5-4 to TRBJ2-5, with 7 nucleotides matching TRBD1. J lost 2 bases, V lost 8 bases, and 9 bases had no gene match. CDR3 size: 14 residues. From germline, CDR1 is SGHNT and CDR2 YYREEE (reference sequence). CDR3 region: CASRPGQSQETQYF. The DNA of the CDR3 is TGTGCCAGTAGGCCGGGACAGTCTCAAGAGACCCAGTACTTC.

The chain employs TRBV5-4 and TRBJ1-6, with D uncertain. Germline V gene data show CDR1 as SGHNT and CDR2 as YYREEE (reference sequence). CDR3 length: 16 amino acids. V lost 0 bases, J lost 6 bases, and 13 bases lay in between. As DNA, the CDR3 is TGTGCCAGCAGCTTGGCGGGGAGGCAGGCTAATTCACCCCTCCACTTT. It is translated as CASSLAGRQANSPLHF. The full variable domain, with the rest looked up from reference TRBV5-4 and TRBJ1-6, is ETGVTQSPTHLIKTRGQQVTLRCSSQSGHNTVSWYQQALGQGPQFIFQYYREEENGRGNFPPRFSGLQFPNYSSELNVNALELDDSALYLCASSLAGRQANSPLHFGNGTRLTVT.

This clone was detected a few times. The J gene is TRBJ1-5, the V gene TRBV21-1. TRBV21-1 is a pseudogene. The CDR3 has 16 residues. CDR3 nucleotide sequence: TGTGCCAGCAGCAAAGACGGAGGGGAGGACGATCAGCCCCAGCATTTT. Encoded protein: CASSKDGGEDDQPQHF.

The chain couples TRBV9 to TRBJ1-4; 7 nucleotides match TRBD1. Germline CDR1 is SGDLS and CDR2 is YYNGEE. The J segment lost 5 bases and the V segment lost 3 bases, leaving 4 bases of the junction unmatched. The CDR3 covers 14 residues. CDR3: CASSAGTANEKLFF. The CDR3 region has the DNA TGTGCCAGCAGCGCCGGGACAGCAAATGAAAAACTGTTTTTT.

The CDR3: CASSSRVGYGYTF. For the CDR3, the DNA is TGTGCCAGCAGCTCGCGGGTCGGCTATGGCTACACCTTC. This rearrangement joins TRBV6-6 to TRBJ1-2, with D uncertain. Germline lookup yields CDR1 MNHNY and CDR2 SVGAGI (reference sequence). This CDR3 spans 13 amino acids. V lost 6 bases, J lost 4 bases, and 12 bases lay in between.

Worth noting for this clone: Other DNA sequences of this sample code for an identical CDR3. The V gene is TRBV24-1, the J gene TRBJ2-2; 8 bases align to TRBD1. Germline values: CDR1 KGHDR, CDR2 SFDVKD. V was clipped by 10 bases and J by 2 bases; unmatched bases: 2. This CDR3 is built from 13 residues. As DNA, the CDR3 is TGTGCCACAGGACAGGGAAACACCGGGGAGCTGTTTTTT. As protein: CATGQGNTGELFF.

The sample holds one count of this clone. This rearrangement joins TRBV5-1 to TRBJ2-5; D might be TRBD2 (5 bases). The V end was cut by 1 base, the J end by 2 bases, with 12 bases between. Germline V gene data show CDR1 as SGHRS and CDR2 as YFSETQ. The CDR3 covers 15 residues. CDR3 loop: CASSLIPGKQETQYF. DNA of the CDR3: TGCGCCAGCAGCTTGATCCCCGGGAAACAAGAGACCCAGTACTTC.

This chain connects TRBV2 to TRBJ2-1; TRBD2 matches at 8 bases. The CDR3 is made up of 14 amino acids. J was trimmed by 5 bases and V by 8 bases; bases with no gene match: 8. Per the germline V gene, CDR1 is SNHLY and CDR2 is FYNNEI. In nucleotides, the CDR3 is TGTGCCAGCCTTACTAGCGGACCTAACAATGAGCAGTTCTTC. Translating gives CASLTSGPNNEQFF.

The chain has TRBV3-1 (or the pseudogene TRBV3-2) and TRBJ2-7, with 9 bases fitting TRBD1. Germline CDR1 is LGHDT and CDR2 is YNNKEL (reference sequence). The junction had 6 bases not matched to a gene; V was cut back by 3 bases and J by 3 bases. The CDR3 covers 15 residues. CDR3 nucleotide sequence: TGTGCCAGCAGCCAGGGACAGGGCAATCACTACGAGCAGTACTTC. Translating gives CASSQGQGNHYEQYF.

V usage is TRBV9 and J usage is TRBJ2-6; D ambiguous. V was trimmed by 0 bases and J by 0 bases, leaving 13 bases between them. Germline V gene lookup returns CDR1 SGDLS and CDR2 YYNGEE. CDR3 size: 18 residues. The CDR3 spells CASSVAEVVNSGANVLTF. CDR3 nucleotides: TGTGCCAGCAGCGTAGCTGAGGTAGTGAACTCTGGGGCCAACGTCCTGACTTTC.

The CDR3 sequence: CAWSVYSQNTEAFF. The CDR3 DNA follows: TGTGCCTGGAGTGTATATAGCCAGAACACTGAAGCTTTCTTT. V is TRBV30 and J is TRBJ1-1, with D hard to call. The germline V gene has CDR1 GTSNPN and CDR2 SVGIG (reference sequence). V gave up 0 bases and J gave up 1 base, with 9 bases separating them. This CDR3 comprises 14 residues.